A single sample gave rise to the 22 T cell receptor beta chains below, sequenced in a study of prognosis after radiotherapy for stage I lung cancer. By two-round multiplex PCR, the TCR beta CDR3 was amplified from genomic DNA. Primers specific to each TRBV and TRBJ gene drove first-round PCR. TCRdb re-analysed the multiplex PCR reads in MiXCR, keeping a single row per CDR3 protein. The repertoire includes under 75,000 distinct CDR3 sequences, approximately 25% of them detected once, and about 7.5% sits in the top ten. The sequences come from PBMCs, collected before or after stereotactic body radiation therapy (not recorded which). These receptors all come from a donor aged 50 or older with non-small cell lung cancer.

This clonotype was seen just once. Since a far larger clone is one base different, this is likely a read error. V is TRBV6-9 and J is TRBJ2-1; D may be TRBD1 or TRBD2 (5 bases each). Trimming pared 3 bases from V and 16 bases from J, leaving 16 bases between. CDR3 length: 12 amino acids. CDR1 is MNHGY and CDR2 is SVAAGI in the germline V gene. CDR3 in DNA: TGTGCCAGCAGTTACTCAGCGGTGGGGCTTTTCTTC. Amino acid sequence: CASSYSAVGLFF.

Notes on this clonotype: A much larger clone lies a single base off, so this may be a read error. The chain has TRBV28 and TRBJ2-4, with D perhaps TRBD2 (6 bases). This CDR3 spans 13 amino acids. The germline gives CDR1 MDHEN, CDR2 SYDVKM. CDR3 sequence: CDSSLTQEGIQYF. For the CDR3, the DNA is TGTGACAGCAGTTTAACGCAGGAGGGCATTCAGTACTTC.

About this clonotype itself: A read error may be the cause here, since a much bigger clone is one base away. The chain uses TRBV7-9 and TRBJ1-1; 7 nucleotides match TRBD1. The CDR3 runs to 15 residues. The junction had 17 bases not matched to a gene; V was cut back by 5 bases and J by 11 bases. Germline V CDR1 and CDR2: SEHNR, FQNEAQ (reference sequence). The CDR3 DNA sequence: TGTGCCAGCAGCCCCGTGGTGACAGGGACCTTGTGGGCTTTCTTT. Its protein product is CASSPVVTGTLWAFF.

In its sample, this clonotype was seen many times. The chain uses TRBV5-1 and TRBJ1-2; D call uncertain. The CDR3 consists of 15 residues. V gave up 2 bases and J gave up 0 bases, with 11 bases separating them. Looked up from germline, CDR1 is SGHRS and CDR2 is YFSETQ. The CDR3 reads CASSFVGTTNYGYTF. DNA of the CDR3: TGCGCCAGCAGCTTTGTCGGAACAACTAACTATGGCTACACCTTC.

This clonotype was recorded a few times. This sequence may be a read error, since a much larger clone differs from it by one base. This chain uses TRBV7-2 with TRBJ1-5; 8 bases align to TRBD1. This CDR3 has 15 residues. V lost 5 bases, J lost 6 bases, and 9 bases stayed unmatched. CDR1 is SGHTA, CDR2 FQGNSA, per germline. The CDR3 sequence: CASSPTGVSTQPQHF. CDR3 nucleotide sequence: TGTGCCAGCAGCCCGACAGGGGTTAGTACTCAGCCCCAGCATTTT.

In its sample, this clonotype was seen many times. The rearrangement joins TRBV27 to TRBJ2-3; D perhaps matches TRBD1 (5 bases). The germline gives CDR1 MNHEY, CDR2 SMNVEV (reference sequence). V dropped 7 bases and J dropped 2 bases, with 13 bases sitting between them. CDR3 length equals 14 residues. The CDR3 coding sequence is TGTGCCAGCAAGTACGGTGGGGCCACAGATACGCAGTATTTT. This gives the protein CASKYGGATDTQYF.

This clonotype appeared many times. This chain uses TRBV20-1 with TRBJ2-1; TRBD2 matches at 12 bases. V was clipped by 4 bases and J by 2 bases; unmatched bases: 6. Germline CDR1 and CDR2: DFQATT and SNEGSKA (reference sequence). The CDR3 is 16 amino acids. CDR3 nucleotides: TGCAGTGCTACCCCAGCTAGCGGGGGGGCCTACAATGAGCAGTTCTTC. Protein sequence: CSATPASGGAYNEQFF.

This clonotype has a count of ten or more. At one of its ends the junction is not consistent with the germline gene, which may arise from a read error. The V gene is TRBV7-7, the J gene TRBJ2-5, with TRBD1 matching over 9 bases. The CDR3 consists of 14 residues. Germline V CDR1 and CDR2: SSHAT, FNYEAQ (reference sequence). The CDR3 coding sequence is TGTGCTAGCAGTGAGGGACAGGGCCAAGAGACCCAGTACTTC. Translated, it gives CASSEGQGQETQYF. The complete variable domain, with remaining parts taken from reference TRBV7-7 and TRBJ2-5, reads GAGVSQSPRYKVTKRGQDVTLRCDPISSHATLYWYQQALGQGPEFLTYFNYEAQPDKSGLPSDRFSAERPEGSISTLTIQRTEQRDSAMYRCASSEGQGQETQYFGPGTRLLVL.

As regards this clonotype: This clone may be a read error of a much larger clone one base away. The chain employs TRBV30 and TRBJ1-1; D is unresolved. Germline V lookup: CDR1 GTSNPN, CDR2 SVGIG (reference sequence). V was cut by 3 bases and J by 1 base, with 15 bases left in between. CDR3 size: 15 residues. The CDR3, as DNA: TGTGCCTGGAGGCCCAGGCAGGATTCGAACACTGAAGCTTTCTTT. Protein sequence: CAWRPRQDSNTEAFF.

This clonotype was picked up many times. The CDR3 spells CATSDPGRRDTQYF. In DNA form, the CDR3 reads TGTGCCACCAGTGATCCGGGACGCCGAGATACGCAGTATTTT. The rearrangement links TRBV24-1 to TRBJ2-3; the D gene could be TRBD1 or TRBD2 (5 bases each). Germline V gene lookup returns CDR1 KGHDR and CDR2 SFDVKD. Trimming removed 3 bases from V and 5 bases from J, with 11 bases in between. This CDR3 comprises 14 residues.

About this clonotype itself: A read error may explain this, as a much larger clone is one base away. This chain joins TRBV29-1 and TRBJ1-5, with 11 bases aligning to TRBD1. V was pared by 4 bases and J by 8 bases, with 4 bases of the junction left unmatched. Per the germline V gene, CDR1 is SQVTM and CDR2 is ANQGSEA. The CDR3 sequence is 13 residues long. The CDR3: CSVVGGQGEPQHF. The CDR3 coding sequence is TGCAGCGTTGTAGGGGGACAGGGGGAGCCCCAGCATTTT.

This clonotype has a count of ten or more. The chain carries TRBV4-1 and TRBJ2-1; the match to TRBD2 covers 15 bases. V shed 3 bases and J 7 bases; nucleotides not matched to a gene: 19. The CDR3 sequence is 21 residues long. Per the germline V gene, CDR1 is MGHRA and CDR2 is YSYEKL. The CDR3 bases are TGCGCCAGCAGCCAGTCCATCGGCATTGGACTAGCGGGGGGGTACGGGAATGAGCAGTTCTTC. Residues: CASSQSIGIGLAGGYGNEQFF.

This clonotype was seen ten or more times. The V gene is TRBV7-2, the J gene TRBJ1-1; the match to TRBD1 covers 7 bases. In germline, CDR1 is SGHTA, CDR2 FQGNSA. The V and J ends lost 5 bases and 5 bases, in that order; junction bases with no gene match: 8. This CDR3 is built from 14 residues. The DNA of the CDR3 is TGTGCCAGCAGCCCCACGACAGGGTGGACTGAAGCTTTCTTT. Protein product: CASSPTTGWTEAFF.

This clonotype was counted many times. The chain recombines TRBV3-1 with TRBJ1-2; D uncertain. The CDR3 runs 13 residues. CDR1 is LGHDT and CDR2 is YNNKEL in the germline V gene (reference sequence). Trimming cost V 2 bases and J 3 bases, with 7 bases left between them. The CDR3 reads CASSQMGDYGYTF. CDR3 bases: TGTGCCAGCAGCCAAATGGGCGACTATGGCTACACCTTC.

To note about this clonotype: One base away lies a much larger clone, so this may be a sequencing read error. The chain joins TRBV15 to TRBJ1-5; 9 positions match TRBD1. This CDR3 is 15 amino acids long. The V gene's germline CDR1 is LNHNV and CDR2 YYDKDF (reference sequence). In nucleotides, the CDR3 is TGTGCCACCAGTACAGGGGGCCTGGGCAATCATCCCCAGCATTTT. Translated, it gives CATSTGGLGNHPQHF.

For this clonotype: One junction end does not reproduce the germline sequence, and a read error may be involved. The chain has TRBV28 and TRBJ1-5; the match to TRBD1 covers 8 bases. The germline CDR1 and CDR2 sequences are MDHEN and SYDVKM. The CDR3 runs 16 residues. CDR3 coding DNA: TGTGCCAGCAGGAACAGGGGGAGCGGGCTTAATCAGCCCAAGCATTTT. It encodes CASRNRGSGLNQPKHF.

This clonotype was seen at least ten times. The V gene is TRBV7-9, the J gene TRBJ1-3; TRBD1 agrees at 7 bases. V gave up 6 bases and J gave up 0 bases; unmatched junction bases: 11. CDR3 length: 17 residues. Germline V gives CDR1 SEHNR, CDR2 FQNEAQ (reference sequence). The CDR3 region is CASSSYTGANSGNTIYF. In DNA, the CDR3 is TGTGCCAGCAGTTCGTACACAGGGGCCAACTCTGGAAACACCATATATTTT.

As for this clonotype: This may be a read error, as it is one base from a much larger clone. The chain links TRBV5-6 to TRBJ1-5, with no clear D. This CDR3 region has 14 residues. Germline CDR1 and CDR2: SGHDT and YYEEEE. V was pared by 0 bases and J by 7 bases, with 11 bases between. The chain's CDR3 is CASSLGVAKQPQHF. In DNA form, the CDR3 reads TGTGCCAGCAGCTTGGGGGTGGCGAAACAGCCCCAGCATTTT.

This clonotype occurred a few times. A much more abundant neighbour one base away suggests this may be a read error. The CDR3 nucleotides are TGTGCCAGTAACTCGACAGGGGAACCGAGGGCTTTCTTT. Its protein is CASNSTGEPRAFF. The chain employs TRBV19 and TRBJ1-1; 8 bases map to TRBD1. V lost 7 bases and J lost 11; bases outside the gene matches: 12. Germline CDR1 LNHDA, CDR2 SQIVND (reference sequence). The CDR3 has 13 amino acids.

The V gene is TRBV6-4, the J gene TRBJ1-3, with 9 bases lining up with TRBD1. This CDR3 has 16 amino acids. Germline loops: CDR1 MRHNA, CDR2 SNTAGT. Trimming cost V 7 bases and J 1 base; bases outside gene matches: 8. This CDR3 reads CASMATGTGSGNTIYF. DNA for the CDR3: TGTGCCAGCATGGCAACCGGGACAGGGTCTGGAAACACCATATATTTT.

This clonotype was picked up many times. The chain uses TRBV19 and TRBJ1-4; D is ambiguous. V lost 4 bases and J lost 2, with 14 bases in between. Looked up from germline, CDR1 is LNHDA and CDR2 is SQIVND (reference sequence). The CDR3 is 16 residues long. This CDR3 is CASSTSDARTNEKLFF. The CDR3 nucleotides are TGTGCCAGTAGTACAAGCGACGCCAGGACTAATGAAAAACTGTTTTTT.

This clonotype was detected many times. This rearrangement joins TRBV15 to TRBJ1-2, with D tentatively TRBD1 (6 bases). Germline CDR1 LNHNV, CDR2 YYDKDF (reference sequence). CDR3 length: 13 amino acids. The ends were cut back, 3 bases at V and 10 bases at J, with 15 bases in the middle. The CDR3 here is CATSSSRAGDYTF. In DNA, the CDR3 is TGTGCCACCAGCAGTAGTAGGGCAGGGGACTACACCTTC.